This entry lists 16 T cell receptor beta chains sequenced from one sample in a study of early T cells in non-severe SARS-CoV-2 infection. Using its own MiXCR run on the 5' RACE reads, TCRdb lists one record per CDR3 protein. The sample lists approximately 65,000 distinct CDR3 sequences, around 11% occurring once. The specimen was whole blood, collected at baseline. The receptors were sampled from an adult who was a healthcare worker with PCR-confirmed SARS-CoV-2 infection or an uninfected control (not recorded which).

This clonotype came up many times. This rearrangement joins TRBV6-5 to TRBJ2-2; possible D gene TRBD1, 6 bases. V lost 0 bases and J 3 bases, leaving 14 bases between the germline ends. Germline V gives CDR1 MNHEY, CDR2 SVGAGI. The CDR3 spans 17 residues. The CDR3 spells CASSYSTQGGYTGELFF. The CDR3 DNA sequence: TGTGCCAGCAGTTACTCGACACAGGGCGGGTACACCGGGGAGCTGTTTTTT.

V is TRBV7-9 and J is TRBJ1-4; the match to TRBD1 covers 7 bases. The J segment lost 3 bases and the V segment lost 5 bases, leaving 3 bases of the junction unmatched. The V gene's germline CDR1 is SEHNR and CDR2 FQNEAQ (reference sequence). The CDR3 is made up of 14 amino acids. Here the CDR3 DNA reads TGTGCCAGCAGCCGGGACAGATCTAATGAAAAACTGTTTTTT. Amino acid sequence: CASSRDRSNEKLFF.

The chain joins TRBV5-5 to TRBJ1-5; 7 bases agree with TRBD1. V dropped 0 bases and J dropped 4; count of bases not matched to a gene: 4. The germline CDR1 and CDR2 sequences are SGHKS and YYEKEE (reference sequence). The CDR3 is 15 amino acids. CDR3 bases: TGTGCCAGCAGCTTGGAGGGGGCGCGGAATCAGCCCCAGCATTTT. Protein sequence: CASSLEGARNQPQHF.

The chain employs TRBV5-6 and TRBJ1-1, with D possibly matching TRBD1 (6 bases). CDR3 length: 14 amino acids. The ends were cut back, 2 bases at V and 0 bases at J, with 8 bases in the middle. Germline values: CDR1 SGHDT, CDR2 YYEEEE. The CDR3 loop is CASSLTGLNTEAFF. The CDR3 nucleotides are TGTGCCAGCAGCTTAACAGGGTTGAACACTGAAGCTTTCTTT.

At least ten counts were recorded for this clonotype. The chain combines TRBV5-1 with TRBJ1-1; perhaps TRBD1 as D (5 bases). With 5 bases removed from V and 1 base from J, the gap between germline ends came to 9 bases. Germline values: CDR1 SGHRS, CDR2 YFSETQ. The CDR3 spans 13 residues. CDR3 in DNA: TGCGCCAGCAGTTGGGGCACGAACACTGAAGCTTTCTTT. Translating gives CASSWGTNTEAFF. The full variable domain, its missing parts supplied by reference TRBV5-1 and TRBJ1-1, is KAGVTQTPRYLIKTRGQQVTLSCSPISGHRSVSWYQQTPGQGLQFLFEYFSETQRNKGNFPGRFSGRQFSNSRSEMNVSTLELGDSALYLCASSWGTNTEAFFGQGTRLTVV.

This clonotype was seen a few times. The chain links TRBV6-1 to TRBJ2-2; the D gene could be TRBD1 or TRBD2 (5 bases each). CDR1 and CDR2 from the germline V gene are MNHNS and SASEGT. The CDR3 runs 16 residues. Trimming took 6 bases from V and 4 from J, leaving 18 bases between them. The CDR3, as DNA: TGTGCCAGCAGCAGAAACACGGGGCTGTCCACCGGGGAGCTGTTTTTT. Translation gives CASSRNTGLSTGELFF.

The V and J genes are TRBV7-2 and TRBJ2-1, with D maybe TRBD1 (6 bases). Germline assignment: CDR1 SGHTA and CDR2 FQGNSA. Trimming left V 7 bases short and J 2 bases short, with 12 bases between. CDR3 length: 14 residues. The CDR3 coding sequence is TGTGCCAGCACCCGACAGGAGACCTACAATGAGCAGTTCTTC. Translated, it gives CASTRQETYNEQFF. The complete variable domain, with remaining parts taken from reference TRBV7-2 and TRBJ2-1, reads GAGVSQSPSNKVTEKGKDVELRCDPISGHTALYWYRQSLGQGLEFLIYFQGNSAPDKSGLPSDRFSAERTGGSVSTLTIQRTQQEDSAVYLCASTRQETYNEQFFGPGTRLTVL.

The CDR3 sequence is CASTRDRDSYEQYF. The CDR3 nucleotides are TGTGCCAGTACCCGGGACAGGGACTCCTACGAGCAGTACTTC. This sequence joins TRBV18 and TRBJ2-7; 9 bases match TRBD1. The CDR3 extends over 14 amino acids. Germline CDR1 and CDR2: KGHSH and LQKENI. V was pared by 9 bases and J by 0 bases, with 6 bases of the junction left unmatched.

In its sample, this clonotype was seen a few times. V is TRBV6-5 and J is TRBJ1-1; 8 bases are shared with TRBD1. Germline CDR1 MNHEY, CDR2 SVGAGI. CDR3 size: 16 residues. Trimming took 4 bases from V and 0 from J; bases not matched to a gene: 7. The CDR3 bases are TGTGCCAGCAGTTCGACGACAGGGGCCATGAACACTGAAGCTTTCTTT. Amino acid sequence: CASSSTTGAMNTEAFF.

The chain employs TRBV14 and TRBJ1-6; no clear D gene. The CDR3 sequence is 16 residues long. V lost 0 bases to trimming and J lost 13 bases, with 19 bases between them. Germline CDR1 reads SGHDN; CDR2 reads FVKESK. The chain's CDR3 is CASSQDPPTIGSPLHF. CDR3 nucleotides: TGTGCCAGCAGCCAAGATCCGCCGACAATCGGCTCCCCCCTCCACTTT.

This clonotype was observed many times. CDR3 region: CASSTLAGRETQYF. In nucleotides, the CDR3 is TGTGCCAGCAGTACACTAGCGGGCCGGGAGACCCAGTACTTC. This chain links TRBV12-3 or TRBV12-4 with TRBJ2-5, with 9 nucleotides matching TRBD2. The CDR3 consists of 14 residues. J gave up 5 bases and V 5 bases, and 6 bases lay outside the gene matches.

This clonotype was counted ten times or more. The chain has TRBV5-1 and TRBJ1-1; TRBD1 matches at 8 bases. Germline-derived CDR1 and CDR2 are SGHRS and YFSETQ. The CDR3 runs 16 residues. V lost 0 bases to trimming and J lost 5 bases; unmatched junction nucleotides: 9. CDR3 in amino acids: CASSLGPRGRGTEAFF. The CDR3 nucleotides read TGCGCCAGCAGCTTGGGCCCCAGGGGGCGCGGGACTGAAGCTTTCTTT.

CDR3 loop: CASSATSVGDTQYF. CDR3 sequence (DNA): TGTGCCAGCAGCGCCACTAGCGTCGGCGATACGCAGTATTTT. This rearrangement joins TRBV9 to TRBJ2-3; 7 positions match TRBD2. The length of the CDR3 is 14 residues. Per germline, CDR1 SGDLS and CDR2 YYNGEE. V was clipped by 3 bases and J by 6 bases; unmatched bases: 7.

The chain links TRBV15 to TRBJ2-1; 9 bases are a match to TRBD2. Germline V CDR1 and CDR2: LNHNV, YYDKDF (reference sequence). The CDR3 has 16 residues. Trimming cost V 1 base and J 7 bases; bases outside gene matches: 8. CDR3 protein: CATSRVNPSGVNEQFF. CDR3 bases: TGTGCCACCAGCAGAGTCAACCCTAGCGGGGTTAATGAGCAGTTCTTC. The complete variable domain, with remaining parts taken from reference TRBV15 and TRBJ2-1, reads DAMVIQNPRYQVTQFGKPVTLSCSQTLNHNVMYWYQQKSSQAPKLLFHYYDKDFNNEADTPDNFQSRRPNTSFCFLDIRSPGLGDTAMYLCATSRVNPSGVNEQFFGPGTRLTVL.

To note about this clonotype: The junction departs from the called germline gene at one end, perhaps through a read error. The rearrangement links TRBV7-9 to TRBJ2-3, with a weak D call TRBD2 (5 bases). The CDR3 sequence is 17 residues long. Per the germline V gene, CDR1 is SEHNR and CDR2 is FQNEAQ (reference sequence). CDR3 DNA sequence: TGTGTCAGCAGCGAAAGAGAACTAGTGATTCGACCAGATACGCAGTATTTT. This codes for CVSSERELVIRPDTQYF.

The CDR3, as DNA: TGTGCCAGCAGCTTGGATGCGTATACGCAGTATTTT. Amino acid sequence: CASSLDAYTQYF. V is TRBV5-8 and J is TRBJ2-3; no firm D call. This CDR3 has 12 amino acids. Germline CDR1 is SGHTS and CDR2 is YDEGEE. V gave up 0 bases and J gave up 7 bases, with 6 bases separating them.